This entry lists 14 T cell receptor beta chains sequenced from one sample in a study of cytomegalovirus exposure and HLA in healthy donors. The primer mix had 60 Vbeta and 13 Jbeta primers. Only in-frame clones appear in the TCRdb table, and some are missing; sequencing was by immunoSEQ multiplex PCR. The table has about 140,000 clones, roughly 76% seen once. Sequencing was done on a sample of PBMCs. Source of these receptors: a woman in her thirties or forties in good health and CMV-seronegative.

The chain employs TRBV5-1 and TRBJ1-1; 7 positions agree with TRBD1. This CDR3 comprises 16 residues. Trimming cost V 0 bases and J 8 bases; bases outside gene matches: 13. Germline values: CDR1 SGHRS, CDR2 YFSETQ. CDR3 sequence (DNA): TGCGCCAGCAGCTTGGCGATTGGGACAGATAAATGCGAAGCTTTCTTT. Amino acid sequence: CASSLAIGTDKCEAFF. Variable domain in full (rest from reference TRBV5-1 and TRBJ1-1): KAGVTQTPRYLIKTRGQQVTLSCSPISGHRSVSWYQQTPGQGLQFLFEYFSETQRNKGNFPGRFSGRQFSNSRSEMNVSTLELGDSALYLCASSLAIGTDKCEAFFGQGTRLTVV.

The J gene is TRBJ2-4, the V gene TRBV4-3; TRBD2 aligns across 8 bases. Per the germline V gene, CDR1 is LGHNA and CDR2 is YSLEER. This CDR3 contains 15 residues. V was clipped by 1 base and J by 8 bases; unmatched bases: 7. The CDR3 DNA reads TGCGCCAGCAGCCAAGCCGGGGGGGCGGAGTACATTCAGTACTTC. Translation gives CASSQAGGAEYIQYF.

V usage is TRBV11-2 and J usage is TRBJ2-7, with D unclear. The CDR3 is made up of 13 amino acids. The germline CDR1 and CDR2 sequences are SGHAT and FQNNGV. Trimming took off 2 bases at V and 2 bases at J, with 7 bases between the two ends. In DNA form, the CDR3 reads TGTGCCAGCAGCTTACAGGCACCCTACGAGCAGTACGTC. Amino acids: CASSLQAPYEQYV.

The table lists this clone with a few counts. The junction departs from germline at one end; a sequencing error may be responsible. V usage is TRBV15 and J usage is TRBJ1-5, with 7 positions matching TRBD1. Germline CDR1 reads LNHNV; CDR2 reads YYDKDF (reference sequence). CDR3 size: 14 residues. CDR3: CATGRHLQGKPQHF. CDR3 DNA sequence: TGTGCCACCGGCAGACACCTACAGGGGAAGCCCCAGCATTTT.

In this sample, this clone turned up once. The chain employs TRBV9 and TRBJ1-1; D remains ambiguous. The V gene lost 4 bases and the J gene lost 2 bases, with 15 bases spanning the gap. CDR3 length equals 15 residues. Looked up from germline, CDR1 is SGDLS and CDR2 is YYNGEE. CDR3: CASSPSPGLNTEAFF. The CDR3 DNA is TGTGCCAGCAGCCCTAGCCCGGGCCTCAACACTGAAGCTTTCTTT.

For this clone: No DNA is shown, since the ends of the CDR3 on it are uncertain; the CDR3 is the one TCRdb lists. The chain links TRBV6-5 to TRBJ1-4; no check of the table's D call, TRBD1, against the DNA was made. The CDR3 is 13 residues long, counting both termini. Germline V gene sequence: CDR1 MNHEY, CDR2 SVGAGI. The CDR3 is CASSRSILEKLFF.

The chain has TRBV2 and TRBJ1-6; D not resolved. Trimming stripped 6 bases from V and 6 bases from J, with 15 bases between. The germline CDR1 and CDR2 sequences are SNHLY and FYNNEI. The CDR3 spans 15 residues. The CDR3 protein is CASRPNGSGNSPLHF. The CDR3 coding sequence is TGTGCCAGCAGGCCCAATGGGTCGGGTAATTCACCCCTCCACTTT. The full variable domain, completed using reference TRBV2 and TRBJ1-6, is EPEVTQTPSHQVTQMGQEVILRCVPISNHLYFYWYRQILGQKVEFLVSFYNNEISEKSEIFDDQFSVERPDGSNFTLKIRSTKLEDSAMYFCASRPNGSGNSPLHFGNGTRLTVT.

DNA of the CDR3: TGTGCCACTATGAGGTCGACAGGGGGGGCCCTAGGATCCTACGAGCAGTACGTC. Protein product: CATMRSTGGALGSYEQYV. The chain uses TRBV28 and TRBJ2-7, with 9 bases that match TRBD1. The CDR3 is made up of 18 amino acids. Germline V gives CDR1 MDHEN, CDR2 SYDVKM. J was trimmed by 1 base and V by 10 bases; bases with no gene match: 20.

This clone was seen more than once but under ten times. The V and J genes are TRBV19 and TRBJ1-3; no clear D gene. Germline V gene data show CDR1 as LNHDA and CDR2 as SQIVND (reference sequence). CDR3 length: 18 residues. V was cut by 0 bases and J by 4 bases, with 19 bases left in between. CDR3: CASSIDRPGGPSGNTIYF. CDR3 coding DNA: TGTGCCAGTAGTATAGATCGCCCAGGTGGCCCGTCCGGAAACACCATATATTTT.

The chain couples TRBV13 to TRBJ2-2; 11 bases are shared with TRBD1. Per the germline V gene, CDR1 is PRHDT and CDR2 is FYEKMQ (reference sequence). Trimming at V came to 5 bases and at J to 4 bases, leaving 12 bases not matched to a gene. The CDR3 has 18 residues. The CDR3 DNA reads TGTGCCAGCAGCAACCGGGACGGGACAGGGGGTGGCACCGGGGAGCTGTTTTTT. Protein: CASSNRDGTGGGTGELFF. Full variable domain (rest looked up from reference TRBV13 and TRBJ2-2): AAGVIQSPRHLIKEKRETATLKCYPIPRHDTVYWYQQGPGQDPQFLISFYEKMQSDKGSIPDRFSAQQFSDYHSELNMSSLELGDSALYFCASSNRDGTGGGTGELFFGEGSRLTVL.

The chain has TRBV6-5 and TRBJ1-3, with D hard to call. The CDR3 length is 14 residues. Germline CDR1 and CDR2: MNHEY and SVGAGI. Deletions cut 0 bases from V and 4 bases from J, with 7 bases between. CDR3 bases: TGTGCCAGCAGTTACTCAGCGGACGGAAACACCATATATTTT. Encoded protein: CASSYSADGNTIYF.

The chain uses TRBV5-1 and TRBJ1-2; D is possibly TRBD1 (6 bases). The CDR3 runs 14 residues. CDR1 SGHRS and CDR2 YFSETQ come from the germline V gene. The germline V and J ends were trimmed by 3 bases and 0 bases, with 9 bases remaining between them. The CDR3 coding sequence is TGCGCCAGCAGCTCACAGGGAGCTAACTATGGCTACACCTTC. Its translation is CASSSQGANYGYTF. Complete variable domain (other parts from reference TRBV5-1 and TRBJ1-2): KAGVTQTPRYLIKTRGQQVTLSCSPISGHRSVSWYQQTPGQGLQFLFEYFSETQRNKGNFPGRFSGRQFSNSRSEMNVSTLELGDSALYLCASSSQGANYGYTFGSGTRLTVV.

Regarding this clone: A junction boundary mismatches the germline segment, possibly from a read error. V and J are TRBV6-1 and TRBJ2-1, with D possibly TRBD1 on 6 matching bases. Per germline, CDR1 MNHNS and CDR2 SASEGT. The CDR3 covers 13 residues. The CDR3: CATDRTDYNEQFF. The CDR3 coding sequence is TGCGCGACTGACCGGACAGACTACAATGAGCAGTTCTTC.

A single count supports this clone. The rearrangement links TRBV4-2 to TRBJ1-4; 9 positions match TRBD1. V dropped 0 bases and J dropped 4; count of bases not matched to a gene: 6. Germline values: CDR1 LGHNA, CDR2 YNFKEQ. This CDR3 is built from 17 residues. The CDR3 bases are TGTGCCAGCAGCCAAGACCACAGGACAGGGGATAATGAAAAACTGTTTTTT. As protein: CASSQDHRTGDNEKLFF.